What follows describes a single T cell receptor (beta chain). Germline trimming cut 1 base from V and 2 bases from J; bases unmatched to any gene: 5. Germline values: CDR1 SGHVS, CDR2 FNYEAQ. This CDR3 contains 16 residues. The data were obtained in a study of blood T cell repertoires in COVID-19. Study-wide background: The origin of the acute and convalescent COVID-19 samples was the United States, Italy and Spain. The cDNA or gDNA used as material had been derived from T cells, B-cell-depleted T cells, or PBMCs.

Authors' methods: How many nucleated cells were present was estimated from reference gene primer amplification. TCRdb's table, derived via immunoSEQ multiplex PCR, lists solely in-frame clones and lacks some. V and J calls and clone size are given by that table; D and trimming were obtained from the DNA. The table lists over 85,000 clones, 85% of them singletons. The chain employs TRBV7-6 and TRBJ2-5; TRBD1 matches at 9 bases. Sequencing was done on a sample of peripheral blood. This receptor was taken from a man older than 75 with acute or convalescent COVID-19. This CDR3 is CASSLVSGQGQETQYF. CDR3 nucleotides: TGTGCCAGCAGCTTAGTTTCGGGACAGGGTCAAGAGACCCAGTACTTC.